This entry concerns a single T cell receptor (beta chain). In the authors' workflow: Cell counts per sample came from amplifying reference gene primers. Generated by immunoSEQ multiplex PCR, the TCRdb table keeps only in-frame clones and is missing some. That table is the source of V, J and clone size, and D and trimming were worked out from the DNA. Of 100,000 to 150,000 clones in the sample, 75% to 90% were seen once. The entry originates in a study of blood T cell repertoires in COVID-19. For the study at large: Donors in the United States, Italy and Spain gave samples during acute or convalescent COVID-19.

While infection was still active, Seattle patients were enrolled and then followed longitudinally. There are 16 residues in the CDR3. CDR1 is SGHTA and CDR2 is FQGNSA in the germline V gene. V trimming: 2 bases; J trimming: 5 bases; junction bases outside the gene matches: 8. V and J are TRBV7-2 and TRBJ2-7, with 11 bases identical to TRBD1. The sequenced material came from peripheral blood. This TCR derives from a woman older than 75 with COVID-19, enrolled during active disease. The CDR3 nucleotides are TGTGCCAGCAGCTTATACGGGACAGGGGGGTTGAACGAGCAGTACTTC. Amino acids: CASSLYGTGGLNEQYF.